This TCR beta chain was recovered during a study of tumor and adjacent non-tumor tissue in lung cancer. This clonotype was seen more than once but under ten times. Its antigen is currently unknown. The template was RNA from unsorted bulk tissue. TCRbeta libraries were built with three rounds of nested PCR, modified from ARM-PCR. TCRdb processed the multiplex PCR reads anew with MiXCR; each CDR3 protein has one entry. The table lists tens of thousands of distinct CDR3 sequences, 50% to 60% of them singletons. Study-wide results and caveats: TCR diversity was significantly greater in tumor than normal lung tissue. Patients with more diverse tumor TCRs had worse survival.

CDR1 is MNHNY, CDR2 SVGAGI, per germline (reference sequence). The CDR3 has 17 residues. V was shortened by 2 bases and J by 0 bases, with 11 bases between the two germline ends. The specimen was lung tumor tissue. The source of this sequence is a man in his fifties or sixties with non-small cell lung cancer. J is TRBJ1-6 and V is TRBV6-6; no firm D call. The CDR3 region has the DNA TGTGCCAGCAGTTACAATGAGACGTACTCCTATAATTCACCCCTCCACTTT. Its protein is CASSYNETYSYNSPLHF.